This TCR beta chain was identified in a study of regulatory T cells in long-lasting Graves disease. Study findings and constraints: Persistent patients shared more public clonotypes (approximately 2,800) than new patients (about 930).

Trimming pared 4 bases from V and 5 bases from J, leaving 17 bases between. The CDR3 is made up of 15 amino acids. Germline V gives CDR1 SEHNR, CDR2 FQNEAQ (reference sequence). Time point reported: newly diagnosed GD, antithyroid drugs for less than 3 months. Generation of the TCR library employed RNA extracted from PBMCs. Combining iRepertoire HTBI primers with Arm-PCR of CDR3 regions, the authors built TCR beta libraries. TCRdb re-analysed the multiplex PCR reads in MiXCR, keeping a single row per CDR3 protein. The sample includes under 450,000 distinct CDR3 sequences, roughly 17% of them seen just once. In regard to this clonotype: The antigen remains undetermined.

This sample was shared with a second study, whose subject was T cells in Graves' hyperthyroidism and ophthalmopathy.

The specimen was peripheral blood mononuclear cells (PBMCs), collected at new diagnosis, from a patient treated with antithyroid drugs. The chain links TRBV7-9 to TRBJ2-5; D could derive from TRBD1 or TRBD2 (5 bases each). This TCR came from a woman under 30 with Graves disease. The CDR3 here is CASSSFDRDVETQYF. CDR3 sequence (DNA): TGTGCCAGCAGCTCATTTGACCGGGACGTGGAGACCCAGTACTTC.